The sequence of this T cell receptor beta chain was determined in a study of cytomegalovirus exposure and HLA in healthy donors. The PCR had 60 Vbeta and 13 Jbeta primers. Only in-frame clones appear in the TCRdb table, and some are missing; sequencing was by immunoSEQ multiplex PCR. The sample has some 130,000 clones, about 71% seen once. CDR3 length: 16 amino acids. Germline CDR1 MNHNY, CDR2 SVGAGI (reference sequence). Trimming pared 2 bases from V and 3 bases from J, leaving 16 bases between. Sequencing was done on a sample of PBMCs. This clonotype was sampled from an older woman in good health and CMV-seropositive. This chain links TRBV6-6 with TRBJ1-1, with D possibly being TRBD1 (5 bases). The CDR3: CASSYPLQGGDTEAFF. In nucleotides, the CDR3 is TGTGCCAGCAGTTACCCACTGCAGGGTGGGGACACTGAAGCTTTCTTT.